This T cell receptor beta chain was recorded in a study of read filtering for tumor transcriptome and immune sequencing. Molecular barcoded adaptors covering alpha/delta and beta/gamma chains were used on 400 to 450 ng RNA. TCRdb itself ran the reads through MiXCR, one entry per CDR3 protein. This sample has 35,000 to 50,000 distinct CDR3 sequences, with 12% found just once. CDR1 PRHDT and CDR2 FYEKMQ come from the germline V gene (reference sequence). V gave up 4 bases and J gave up 0 bases, with 13 bases separating them. The CDR3 is made up of 15 amino acids. This clonotype was seen ten or more times.

The V call is TRBV13, the J call TRBJ2-7; D may be TRBD1 or TRBD2 (5 bases each). The TCR sequence derives from a donor at least 40 years old with multiple myeloma. Sequenced sample: a population of CD138-negative cells sorted from bone marrow. The CDR3 DNA follows: TGTGCCAGCAGCTCCCGGGACCGTAGCTCCTACGAGCAGTACTTC. Translating it yields CASSSRDRSSYEQYF.